This entry lists 8 T cell receptor beta chains sequenced from one sample in a study of cytomegalovirus exposure and HLA in healthy donors. Primers included in the PCR were 60 Vbeta and 13 Jbeta primers. Produced via immunoSEQ multiplex PCR; TCRdb's table is partial and in-frame only. This sample carries 150,000 or so clones, over 75% of them seen once, and the ten largest clones take about 9.3%. Sequenced input: PBMCs. The receptors derive from a man aged 18 to 30 in good health and CMV-seropositive.

V usage is TRBV7-3 and J usage is TRBJ1-2, with a possible D match to TRBD1 (6 bases). Looked up from germline, CDR1 is SGHTA and CDR2 is FQGTGA. V gave up 5 bases and J gave up 2 bases, with 12 bases separating them. The CDR3 spans 14 residues. This CDR3 reads CASSPTGQNYGYTF. CDR3 DNA: TGTGCCAGCAGCCCTACCGGACAGAACTATGGCTACACCTTC.

The rearrangement joins TRBV29-1 to TRBJ2-1, with TRBD1 matching 8 bases. The CDR3 has 12 residues. J lost 3 bases, V lost 6 bases, and 1 base had no gene match. CDR1 is SQVTM and CDR2 is ANQGSEA in the germline V gene. As DNA, the CDR3 is TGCAGCGTAACAGGGGGCTACAATGAGCAGTTCTTC. Translated: CSVTGGYNEQFF.

The rearrangement uses TRBV5-5 and TRBJ1-1; perhaps TRBD1 as D (6 bases). The CDR3 has 16 residues. CDR1 is SGHKS and CDR2 is YYEKEE in the germline V gene (reference sequence). Trimming removed 4 bases from V and 0 bases from J, with 16 bases in between. CDR3 nucleotide sequence: TGTGCCAGCAGCGCTAGGTCCGGACAGATGAACACTGAAGCTTTCTTT. Protein product: CASSARSGQMNTEAFF.

In this sample, this clone turned up a few times. The genes are TRBV7-9 and TRBJ1-2; the D gene is possibly TRBD1 (6 bases). Germline loops: CDR1 SEHNR, CDR2 FQNEAQ (reference sequence). The CDR3 loop spans 15 amino acids. Trimming cost V 0 bases and J 4 bases, with 12 bases left between them. The CDR3 nucleotides read TGTGCCAGCAGCTTAGCCAGCGGGGGCAGCTATGGCTACACCTTC. This sequence encodes CASSLASGGSYGYTF.

The chain carries TRBV27 and TRBJ1-5; weak D call: TRBD1 (5 bases). Between the trimmed V and J ends, which lost 8 bases and 6 bases, there was a span of 11 bases. Germline V gives CDR1 MNHEY, CDR2 SMNVEV (reference sequence). This CDR3 has 12 amino acids. The CDR3 loop reads CASRSGGQPQHF. CDR3 in DNA: TGTGCCAGCCGGTCGGGGGGTCAGCCCCAGCATTTT.

This clone was recorded a few times. This CDR3 is CASRASRGLQNEQFF. The CDR3 bases are TGTGCCAGTAGGGCCAGCAGGGGGCTGCAGAATGAGCAGTTCTTC. The chain uses TRBV19 and TRBJ2-1; TRBD1 matches at 8 bases. In germline, CDR1 is LNHDA, CDR2 SQIVND (reference sequence). The CDR3 spans 15 residues. V trimming: 6 bases; J trimming: 7 bases; junction bases outside the gene matches: 11.

The V and J genes are TRBV5-1 and TRBJ2-7; D uncertain. This CDR3 spans 14 amino acids. The germline CDR1 and CDR2 sequences are SGHRS and YFSETQ. The V and J ends lost 0 bases and 3 bases respectively, with 10 bases between them. CDR3 DNA: TGCGCCAGCAGCTTGGCTGGCAGTTACTACGAGCAGTACTTC. Translation: CASSLAGSYYEQYF. The whole variable domain, filled in from reference TRBV5-1 and TRBJ2-7, reads KAGVTQTPRYLIKTRGQQVTLSCSPISGHRSVSWYQQTPGQGLQFLFEYFSETQRNKGNFPGRFSGRQFSNSRSEMNVSTLELGDSALYLCASSLAGSYYEQYFGPGTRLTVT.

This clone was seen just once. V usage is TRBV5-4 and J usage is TRBJ2-2; D may be TRBD1 (6 bases). The V and J ends lost 4 bases and 3 bases respectively, with 16 bases between them. The CDR3 has 16 amino acids. Germline CDR1 is SGHNT and CDR2 is YYREEE (reference sequence). CDR3 sequence: CASSPPGHPYTGELFF. The CDR3 DNA reads as TGTGCCAGCAGCCCCCCGGGACACCCTTACACCGGGGAGCTGTTTTTT.